Following are 21 T cell receptor beta chains from one sample sequenced in a study of shared clonotypes between healthy human individuals. Using immunoSEQ multiplex PCR, the repertoire was profiled, and TCRdb retains in-frame clones only, with some absent. In the table there are under 700,000 clones, 85% to 95% of which are singletons. Naive CD8 cells, CD45RO-negative and positively selected for CCR7, excluded terminally differentiated effector memory CD45RA+ cells. The sample comprised naive CD8+ T cells sorted from blood. Receptors were obtained from a woman aged 25-40 years in good health.

J is TRBJ1-2 and V is TRBV9, with D maybe TRBD1 (5 bases). Per germline, CDR1 SGDLS and CDR2 YYNGEE. The CDR3 spans 15 residues. V was clipped by 6 bases and J by 2 bases, with 17 bases between them. CDR3: CASTLGDRGNYGYTF. The DNA of the CDR3 is TGTGCCAGCACCCTAGGGGACCGGGGGAACTATGGCTACACCTTC.

The rearrangement links TRBV11-2 to TRBJ2-5; a possible D gene is TRBD1 (5 bases). TRBJ2-7 explains the end of the DNA better; the J call may be wrong. This CDR3 contains 13 residues. CDR1 and CDR2 (germline): SGHAT, FQNNGV. As DNA, the CDR3 is TGTGCCAGCAGGGCGACAGTCTCCTACGAGCAGTACTTC. Protein sequence: CASRATVSYEQYF.

Note on this clone: This same CDR3 is encoded by further DNA sequences in the sample. The genes are TRBV6-5 and TRBJ2-7; D is unclear. Germline CDR1 MNHEY, CDR2 SVGAGI. V shed 0 bases and J shed 5 bases, with 2 bases lying between them. The CDR3 extends over 11 amino acids. Written as DNA, the CDR3 is TGTGCCAGCAGTTACTCTAACGAGCAGTACTTC. This translates into CASSYSNEQYF.

The chain links TRBV4-1 to TRBJ1-6, with D perhaps TRBD1 (6 bases). V was shortened by 3 bases and J by 12 bases, with 12 bases between the two germline ends. The CDR3 loop spans 13 amino acids. Germline V gene sequence: CDR1 MGHRA, CDR2 YSYEKL. CDR3 sequence reads: CASSQDREEPLHF. Here the CDR3 DNA reads TGCGCCAGCAGCCAGGACAGAGAAGAACCCCTCCACTTT.

The chain links TRBV13 to TRBJ1-2, with TRBD1 matching over 7 bases. Germline assignment: CDR1 PRHDT and CDR2 FYEKMQ (reference sequence). V dropped 5 bases and J dropped 4; count of bases not matched to a gene: 7. This CDR3 is 14 amino acids long. CDR3 residues: CASSPGTELYGYTF. The CDR3 DNA follows: TGTGCCAGCAGCCCAGGGACAGAGCTCTATGGCTACACCTTC.

The sample holds one count of this clone. The rearrangement links TRBV9 to TRBJ2-3, with 8 bases identical to TRBD2. Per the germline V gene, CDR1 is SGDLS and CDR2 is YYNGEE. The J segment lost 0 bases and the V segment lost 3 bases, leaving 6 bases of the junction unmatched. The CDR3 runs 16 residues. CDR3 region: CASSARLARSTDTQYF. The DNA for the CDR3 is TGTGCCAGCAGCGCCCGACTAGCGCGTAGCACAGATACGCAGTATTTT.

The gene calls are TRBV2 and TRBJ2-7, with D possibly being TRBD2 (6 bases). The CDR3 has 13 residues. Per the germline V gene, CDR1 is SNHLY and CDR2 is FYNNEI. Trimming left V 7 bases short and J 2 bases short, with 12 bases between. CDR3 residues: CASKGDLTYEQYF. The CDR3, as DNA: TGTGCCAGCAAAGGGGACTTAACCTACGAGCAGTACTTC.

The genes are TRBV4-1 and TRBJ1-5, with D possibly being TRBD1 (5 bases). Germline assignment: CDR1 MGHRA and CDR2 YSYEKL. Trimming stripped 0 bases from V and 7 bases from J, with 13 bases between. The CDR3 length is 15 residues. In nucleotides, the CDR3 is TGCGCCAGCAGCCAAGAGGAGGGGATATGGCAGCCCCAGCATTTT. This encodes CASSQEEGIWQPQHF.

The chain uses TRBV11-2 and TRBJ2-2; 10 nucleotides line up with TRBD2. CDR1 is SGHAT and CDR2 is FQNNGV in the germline V gene. The CDR3 length is 19 residues. Germline trimming cut 0 bases from V and 1 base from J; bases unmatched to any gene: 8. The CDR3 bases are TGTGCCAGCAGCTTAGACCCAGTTTTAGCGGGAGGGAACACCGGGGAGCTGTTTTTT. Encoded protein: CASSLDPVLAGGNTGELFF. Together with reference TRBV11-2 and TRBJ2-2, the CDR3 gives the full variable domain: EAGVAQSPRYKIIEKRQSVAFWCNPISGHATLYWYQQILGQGPKLLIQFQNNGVVDDSQLPKDRFSAERLKGVDSTLKIQPAKLEDSAVYLCASSLDPVLAGGNTGELFFGEGSRLTVL.

The chain combines TRBV2 with TRBJ2-7; D uncertain. Germline V CDR1 and CDR2: SNHLY, FYNNEI. Trimming removed 6 bases from V and 2 bases from J, with 11 bases in between. CDR3 length: 13 amino acids. CDR3 bases: TGTGCCAGCAGGGAGCGACAACCCTACGAGCAGTACTTC. This codes for CASRERQPYEQYF.

The chain carries TRBV5-1 and TRBJ2-2, with 11 bases fitting TRBD2. Germline CDR1 reads SGHRS; CDR2 reads YFSETQ. The CDR3 loop spans 15 amino acids. The V gene end was trimmed by 7 bases and the J gene end by 6 bases; junction bases not matched to a gene: 8. The CDR3 nucleotides are TGCGCCAGCTCTGATAGCGGGAGGGCCTCCGGGGAGCTGTTTTTT. This gives the protein CASSDSGRASGELFF.

The chain employs TRBV4-1 and TRBJ1-1, with a tentative D call TRBD1 (6 bases). The CDR3 spans 15 residues. Germline V lookup: CDR1 MGHRA, CDR2 YSYEKL. V was shortened by 3 bases and J by 3 bases, with 14 bases between the two germline ends. Written as DNA, the CDR3 is TGCGCCAGCAGCCAGTCCCCGGGGGCATACACTGAAGCTTTCTTT. This translates into CASSQSPGAYTEAFF.

V is TRBV6-9 and J is TRBJ1-5; TRBD1 might be the D (6 bases). Germline V CDR1 and CDR2: MNHGY, SVAAGI. This CDR3 comprises 16 residues. Trimming took 0 bases from V and 2 from J, leaving 11 bases between them. The CDR3: CASSYSGGPGNQPQHF. As DNA, the CDR3 is TGTGCCAGCAGTTATTCGGGGGGGCCGGGCAATCAGCCCCAGCATTTT.

The chain combines TRBV19 with TRBJ1-4; D is uncertain. The CDR3 has 12 residues. Per the germline V gene, CDR1 is LNHDA and CDR2 is SQIVND (reference sequence). Trimming cost V 5 bases and J 8 bases, with 9 bases left between them. The CDR3 DNA follows: TGTGCCAGTAGTGAATTCGGGGAAAAACTGTTTTTT. Protein sequence: CASSEFGEKLFF.

The chain is built from TRBV4-2 and TRBJ2-5; D assignment may be TRBD1 or TRBD2 (5 bases each). The J call is uncertain, as TRBJ2-7 better fits the DNA end. Per the germline V gene, CDR1 is LGHNA and CDR2 is YNFKEQ. CDR3 length equals 13 residues. The CDR3 sequence: CASSQGDLLEQYF. The CDR3 region has the DNA TGTGCCAGCAGCCAGGGGGACCTCCTCGAGCAGTACTTC.

The rearrangement uses TRBV19 and TRBJ1-2, with D unresolved. V was pared by 5 bases and J by 0 bases, with 16 bases between. CDR3 length equals 16 residues. CDR1 and CDR2 (germline): LNHDA, SQIVND (reference sequence). The CDR3 DNA follows: TGTGCCAGTAGTCTCAAATGGACCGTAGCTAACTATGGCTACACCTTC. Translation gives CASSLKWTVANYGYTF.

The chain is built from TRBV27 and TRBJ2-7, with 10 bases identical to TRBD1. The germline gives CDR1 MNHEY, CDR2 SMNVEV (reference sequence). The CDR3 is made up of 14 amino acids. J gave up 5 bases and V 2 bases, and 3 bases lay outside the gene matches. As DNA, the CDR3 is TGTGCCAGCAGTTTAGGACAGGGGGTGAACGAGCAGTACTTC. Translation: CASSLGQGVNEQYF.

The chain carries TRBV27 and TRBJ1-1; 9 positions agree with TRBD1. Unmatched junction bases numbered 3, after V lost 6 bases and J lost 7 bases. This CDR3 is 12 amino acids long. Germline loops: CDR1 MNHEY, CDR2 SMNVEV (reference sequence). The CDR3 reads CASRGTGSEAFF. CDR3 nucleotide sequence: TGTGCCAGCAGAGGGACAGGGAGTGAAGCTTTCTTT.

The V and J genes are TRBV11-2 and TRBJ1-1, with TRBD1 identical over 11 bases. The CDR3 length is 17 residues. Germline V gene lookup returns CDR1 SGHAT and CDR2 FQNNGV. V shed 4 bases and J 0 bases; nucleotides not matched to a gene: 7. The CDR3 nucleotides read TGTGCCAGCAGCTCTACGGACAGGGGGCCTCTGAACACTGAAGCTTTCTTT. Protein: CASSSTDRGPLNTEAFF.

This rearrangement joins TRBV7-9 to TRBJ2-5, with TRBD2 matching over 7 bases. The J call may be faulty, since TRBJ2-7 better matches the DNA end. This CDR3 spans 15 amino acids. From germline, CDR1 is SEHNR and CDR2 FQNEAQ (reference sequence). The CDR3 reads CASSLVLSGSYEQYF. The CDR3 DNA reads as TGTGCCAGCAGCTTAGTTCTTAGCGGGTCCTACGAGCAGTACTTC.

This chain uses TRBV4-2 with TRBJ1-1, with 7 positions matching TRBD1. Trimming took 3 bases from V and 6 from J; bases not matched to a gene: 10. This CDR3 has 15 amino acids. Germline assignment: CDR1 LGHNA and CDR2 YNFKEQ. The CDR3, as DNA: TGTGCCAGCAGCCAGTTCGAGGGGGCTGGTGCTGAAGCTTTCTTT. Its translation: CASSQFEGAGAEAFF.